The 29 T cell receptor beta chains below come from one sample, sequenced in a study of T cell repertoires in cytomegalovirus infection (dated by TCRdb to the late 2010s). Antigens of these TCRs are unknown. This specimen's treatment or condition label, interpreted: in vitro stimulation with specific CMV peptide epitopes to enrich CMV-specific T cells. The instrument given in TCRdb is Illumina HiSeq 1500. The public reads were run again by TCRdb, first through fastp at Q25 and then through MiXCR, and only productive beta chains were kept. One record per CDR3 amino acid sequence lists the most common genes and DNA. The sample contains 700,000 to 850,000 distinct CDR3 sequences, approximately 30% of them found a single time. Roughly 12% of the sample is taken by the ten largest. Here the sequenced sample was cultured CD8+ T cells from PBMCs, taken from culture after CMV antigen stimulation. The receptors here all came from a human donor in good health (CMV status not recorded). Some clones in this sample may be carry-over from other donors' samples.

Only a few counts were recorded for this clonotype. The chain joins TRBV15 to TRBJ2-5, with TRBD2 as a possible D gene (5 bases). The V gene's germline CDR1 is LNHNV and CDR2 YYDKDF (reference sequence). The CDR3 totals 17 residues. With 3 bases removed from V and 2 bases from J, the gap between germline ends came to 19 bases. The DNA of the CDR3 is TGTGCCACCAGCAGTTTCCATGTAGACTACCCACAAGAGACCCAGTACTTC. Amino acids: CATSSFHVDYPQETQYF.

This clonotype occurred many times. The chain is built from TRBV7-6 and TRBJ2-2, with D possibly matching TRBD1 (5 bases). The germline gives CDR1 SGHVS, CDR2 FNYEAQ. The ends were cut back, 1 base at V and 4 bases at J, with 13 bases in the middle. The CDR3 totals 16 residues. The CDR3 DNA reads as TGTGCCAGCAGCTTAGTCACAGGATCGGGCACCGGGGAGCTGTTTTTT. Protein: CASSLVTGSGTGELFF.

This clonotype showed up just a few times. This chain connects TRBV2 to TRBJ1-6; D perhaps matches TRBD1 (6 bases). CDR3 length equals 15 residues. The germline V gene encodes CDR1 SNHLY and CDR2 FYNNEI. DNA for the CDR3: TGTGGGGGGGCGAGACAGGACTCCTATAATTCACCCCTCCACTTT. This gives the protein CGGARQDSYNSPLHF.

This clonotype was picked up many times. V is TRBV7-2 and J is TRBJ2-7, with no clear D. V was shortened by 1 base and J by 3 bases, with 7 bases between the two germline ends. The length of the CDR3 is 13 residues. The germline V gene encodes CDR1 SGHTA and CDR2 FQGNSA. CDR3 nucleotides: TGTGCCAGCAGCTTAGAGACGTTCTACGAGCAGTACTTC. It yields the protein CASSLETFYEQYF.

This clonotype occurred a few times. The chain is built from TRBV7-9 and TRBJ2-1; D gene ambiguous. Trimming removed 5 bases at V and 0 bases at J, with 11 bases between. The CDR3 is 15 amino acids. Germline V lookup: CDR1 SEHNR, CDR2 FQNEAQ (reference sequence). The CDR3 DNA reads TGTGCCAGCAGCCCCGGACGGAACTCCTACAATGAGCAGTTCTTC. It yields the protein CASSPGRNSYNEQFF.

CDR3 sequence reads: CAINRNTGELFF. For the CDR3, the DNA is TGTGCCATCAACCGAAACACCGGGGAGCTGTTTTTT. The V and J genes are TRBV10-3 and TRBJ2-2; D gene unclear. V dropped 7 bases and J dropped 2 bases, with 5 bases sitting between them. Looked up from germline, CDR1 is ENHRY and CDR2 is SYGVKD. This CDR3 is 12 amino acids long.

Here the CDR3 reads CASSLMSGGGETQYF. CDR3 nucleotide sequence: TGTGCCAGCAGTTTAATGAGCGGGGGGGGGGAGACCCAGTACTTC. The chain couples TRBV12-3 or TRBV12-4 to TRBJ2-5; 10 nucleotides align to TRBD2. V lost 2 bases, J lost 5 bases, and 5 bases stayed unmatched. The CDR3 spans 15 residues.

This chain uses TRBV18 with TRBJ2-6; 8 positions match TRBD1. The CDR3 contains 17 residues. Germline CDR1 is KGHSH and CDR2 is LQKENI. Unmatched junction bases numbered 10, after V lost 6 bases and J lost 3 bases. This CDR3 is CASSPRGLGDGANVLTF. CDR3 in DNA: TGTGCCAGCTCCCCCAGGGGGCTAGGCGATGGGGCCAACGTCCTGACTTTC.

This clonotype was picked up many times. CDR3 DNA: TGTGCCAGCAGCTCCGGGACAGTTCCCGTCGAGCAGTACTTC. It translates to CASSSGTVPVEQYF. The gene calls are TRBV7-8 and TRBJ2-7; 7 bases are shared with TRBD1. The germline V gene encodes CDR1 SGHVS and CDR2 FQNEAQ. V gave up 4 bases and J gave up 6 bases; unmatched junction bases: 9. This CDR3 spans 14 amino acids.

CDR3 nucleotides: TGCGCCAGCAGGGGACAGGGGAACTCTGGGGCCAACGTCCTGACTTTC. Residues: CASRGQGNSGANVLTF. The chain carries TRBV10-2 and TRBJ2-6, with 10 bases fitting TRBD1. The V gene end was trimmed by 6 bases and the J gene end by 0 bases; junction bases not matched to a gene: 2. The CDR3 consists of 16 residues. Germline V gives CDR1 WSHSY, CDR2 SAAADI.

Only a few counts were recorded for this clonotype. The chain employs TRBV19 and TRBJ1-5; 7 bases are shared with TRBD1. Per germline, CDR1 LNHDA and CDR2 SQIVND (reference sequence). V trimming: 4 bases; J trimming: 0 bases; junction bases outside the gene matches: 6. This CDR3 has 16 residues. The CDR3 region is CASSTSGQLSNQPQHF. The DNA for the CDR3 is TGTGCCAGTAGTACCTCGGGACAGCTTAGCAATCAGCCCCAGCATTTT.

CDR3 amino acids: CASTGNRENEQYV. CDR3 DNA: TGTGCCAGCACTGGAAACAGGGAGAACGAGCAGTACGTC. The V call is TRBV6-2 or TRBV6-3, the J call TRBJ2-7; possibly TRBD1 for D (6 bases). The CDR3 is made up of 13 amino acids. Looked up from germline, CDR1 is MNHEY and CDR2 is SVGEGT. V dropped 7 bases and J dropped 5 bases, with 15 bases sitting between them.

The chain uses TRBV19 and TRBJ1-5, with TRBD1 as a possible D gene (5 bases). Germline V gene sequence: CDR1 LNHDA, CDR2 SQIVND (reference sequence). Trimming removed 5 bases at V and 3 bases at J, with 14 bases between. This CDR3 has 15 residues. CDR3 DNA: TGTGCCAGTAGTTACTTAGGGGACCTCAATCAGCCCCAGCATTTT. Protein product: CASSYLGDLNQPQHF.

The chain recombines TRBV27 with TRBJ2-5; D call uncertain. V shed 3 bases and J shed 0 bases, with 11 bases lying between them. Germline V gives CDR1 MNHEY, CDR2 SMNVEV (reference sequence). The length of the CDR3 is 15 residues. This chain's CDR3 is CASSFTATYQETQYF. The CDR3, as DNA: TGTGCCAGCAGTTTCACAGCCACGTACCAAGAGACCCAGTACTTC.

The rearrangement joins TRBV7-8 to TRBJ2-1; 12 nucleotides agree with TRBD1. This CDR3 has 14 amino acids. Germline V gene data show CDR1 as SGHVS and CDR2 as FQNEAQ. The ends lost 8 bases at V and 8 bases at J; junction bases unmatched: 7. The CDR3 here is CASYRDRGLDEQFF. CDR3 nucleotide sequence: TGTGCCAGCTACCGGGACAGGGGGCTCGATGAGCAGTTCTTC.

The chain recombines TRBV10-3 with TRBJ2-7; 8 positions match TRBD1. CDR1 is ENHRY and CDR2 is SYGVKD in the germline V gene. Trimming cost V 7 bases and J 2 bases; bases outside gene matches: 16. The CDR3 consists of 17 residues. This chain's CDR3 is CAINPGQVLRPPYEQYF. Here the CDR3 DNA reads TGTGCCATCAATCCGGGACAGGTTCTCAGGCCACCCTACGAGCAGTACTTC.

This clonotype was counted a few times. The V and J genes are TRBV24-1 and TRBJ1-5; 10 bases fit TRBD1. V dropped 5 bases and J dropped 6; count of bases not matched to a gene: 9. CDR1 is KGHDR, CDR2 SFDVKD, per germline. The CDR3 has 16 residues. The CDR3 here is CATSARDRGFGQPQHF. The CDR3 DNA is TGTGCCACCAGTGCCCGGGACAGGGGATTCGGTCAGCCCCAGCATTTT.

The J gene is TRBJ1-4, the V gene TRBV19, with D possibly TRBD1 on 5 matching bases. The ends were cut back, 3 bases at V and 4 bases at J, with 12 bases in the middle. The CDR3 spans 15 residues. Germline lookup yields CDR1 LNHDA and CDR2 SQIVND (reference sequence). CDR3 protein: CASSIGQKYNEKLFF. In DNA, the CDR3 is TGTGCCAGTAGTATCGGACAAAAGTATAATGAAAAACTGTTTTTT.

Comments on this clonotype: The junction departs from the called germline gene at one end, perhaps through a read error. This rearrangement joins TRBV7-9 to TRBJ2-7, with TRBD1 matching 8 bases. There are 15 residues in the CDR3. Germline CDR1 reads SEHNR; CDR2 reads FQNEAQ (reference sequence). CDR3 amino acids: CASSLARPGGGELYF. The CDR3 DNA is TGTGCCAGCAGCTTAGCGCGTCCAGGGGGCGGCGAGCTGTACTTC.

The CDR3 is CASSFLTGARTEAFF. Here the CDR3 DNA reads TGTGCCAGCAGCTTCCTTACAGGGGCGCGGACTGAAGCTTTCTTT. The chain uses TRBV7-9 and TRBJ1-1; 7 bases agree with TRBD1. CDR1 is SEHNR and CDR2 is FQNEAQ in the germline V gene (reference sequence). Germline trimming cut 3 bases from V and 5 bases from J; bases unmatched to any gene: 9. The length of the CDR3 is 15 residues. The full variable domain, in which reference TRBV7-9 and TRBJ1-1 provide the parts outside the CDR3, is DTGVSQNPRHKITKRGQNVTFRCDPISEHNRLYWYRQTLGQGPEFLTYFQNEAQLEKSRLLSDRFSAERPKGSFSTLEIQRTEQGDSAMYLCASSFLTGARTEAFFGQGTRLTVV.

This clonotype has just one count. With a much larger clone just one base away, this may be a read error. The chain is built from TRBV12-3 or TRBV12-4 and TRBJ1-5, with D perhaps matching TRBD1 (6 bases). This CDR3 is built from 15 residues. V lost 9 bases, J lost 0 bases, and 15 bases lay in between. In nucleotides, the CDR3 is TGTGCCAGGAGGACCACAGGGAATAGCAATCAGCCCCAGCATTTT. It is translated as CARRTTGNSNQPQHF.

This clonotype was seen repeatedly, ten times or more. The J gene is TRBJ1-5, the V gene TRBV12-3 or TRBV12-4, with a possible D match to TRBD1 (6 bases). This CDR3 has 15 residues. V shed 3 bases and J shed 5 bases, with 14 bases lying between them. Here the CDR3 reads CASSFAGVTYQPQHF. For the CDR3, the DNA is TGTGCCAGCAGTTTTGCAGGGGTAACTTATCAGCCCCAGCATTTT.

This chain connects TRBV6-5 to TRBJ2-7; TRBD1 aligns across 11 bases. This CDR3 comprises 15 residues. V was clipped by 4 bases and J by 6 bases; unmatched bases: 8. The germline CDR1 and CDR2 sequences are MNHEY and SVGAGI. CDR3 bases: TGTGCCAGCAGTTCCTCCGGGACAGGGGGTAGCGAGCAGTACTTC. It codes for CASSSSGTGGSEQYF.

This clonotype was observed many times. The chain is built from TRBV7-6 and TRBJ2-5, with 8 bases identical to TRBD1. The CDR3 consists of 14 residues. Trimming took 6 bases from V and 3 from J; bases not matched to a gene: 6. Looked up from germline, CDR1 is SGHVS and CDR2 is FNYEAQ. The DNA of the CDR3 is TGTGCCAGCAGTTTCAGGGGGCGCGAAGAGACCCAGTACTTC. It translates to CASSFRGREETQYF.

The chain links TRBV9 to TRBJ2-1; TRBD2 matches at 11 bases. The CDR3 has 14 residues. V dropped 4 bases and J dropped 8; count of bases not matched to a gene: 5. Germline values: CDR1 SGDLS, CDR2 YYNGEE. The CDR3 coding sequence is TGTGCCAGCAGCAGCCCGGGACTAGCGGATGAGCAGTTCTTC. Translation: CASSSPGLADEQFF.

The chain recombines TRBV6-5 with TRBJ2-5, with a weak D call TRBD2 (5 bases). This CDR3 contains 13 residues. Germline V gene lookup returns CDR1 MNHEY and CDR2 SVGAGI. V was shortened by 2 bases and J by 5 bases, with 9 bases between the two germline ends. In DNA, the CDR3 is TGTGCCAGCAGTTACACGGGGTGGGAGACCCAGTACTTC. It codes for CASSYTGWETQYF.

The chain joins TRBV6-5 to TRBJ1-3; perhaps TRBD1 as D (6 bases). The germline V gene has CDR1 MNHEY and CDR2 SVGAGI. V gave up 5 bases and J gave up 2 bases, with 13 bases separating them. The CDR3 loop spans 15 amino acids. The CDR3 coding sequence is TGTGCCAGCAGTCCCACAGGGAACCCTGGAAACACCATATATTTT. Its translation is CASSPTGNPGNTIYF.

This clonotype was counted a few times. This rearrangement joins TRBV7-2 to TRBJ2-1; the D gene is possibly TRBD2 (5 bases). V lost 7 bases and J 6 bases, leaving 10 bases between the germline ends. CDR1 SGHTA and CDR2 FQGNSA come from the germline V gene. This CDR3 region has 12 residues. CDR3 loop: CASTLSGNEQFF. In DNA form, the CDR3 reads TGTGCCAGCACCCTAAGCGGCAATGAGCAGTTCTTC.

This chain uses TRBV12-3 or TRBV12-4 with TRBJ2-5, with 16 bases that match TRBD2. V was clipped by 4 bases and J by 5 bases; unmatched bases: 10. The CDR3 is 18 amino acids. The CDR3 sequence: CASSSGTSGGAFFETQYF. CDR3 DNA: TGTGCCAGCAGTTCCGGGACTAGCGGGGGGGCGTTTTTTGAGACCCAGTACTTC.